This TCR beta chain was recorded in a study of T cells expressing NK-cell markers. Study as a whole: The study drew TCR beta repertoires from sorted CD3+CD56+NKG2C+, CD3+CD56+NKG2C- and CD3+CD56-NKG2C+ T cells.

TCRdb re-called the 5' RACE reads, yielding one record per CDR3 amino acid sequence without DNA. Its clone listing holds some 150,000 distinct CDR3 sequences. Input material: blood T cells: a sorted CD56 or NKG2C T cell subset, CD4+ or CD8+ T cells, or bulk PBMC T cells (not recorded which). This sequence originates from a woman between 50 and 59 years old in good health.

CDR3 amino acids: CAWRIDSGNTEAFF. The chain has TRBV30 and TRBJ1-1. The CDR3 totals 14 residues. Germline assignment: CDR1 GTSNPN and CDR2 SVGIG (reference sequence).